Given below is one T cell receptor (beta chain) in context. Antigen specificity is unknown. This sample stems from a study of resident and recirculating memory T cells in vitiligo. On the study more broadly: Each patient gave two lesional and two nonlesional epidermal shave biopsies, plus PBMCs.

Assay used: immunoSEQ multiplex PCR; TCRdb lists only in-frame clones, some missing. The sample holds 70,000 or so clones, roughly nine tenths seen once. Stable patients also lacked confetti depigmentation, a sign of active vitiligo. Findings of the study overall: No single dominant TCR clone appeared; lesion clonality varied. Different lesions suggested infiltration by different T cell clones.

The sample comprised blood. This TCR derives from a male donor with vitiligo.

The CDR3 nucleotides are TGCAGCGTTGGTGGGACAGTATCCGAGCAGTACTTC. The encoded protein is CSVGGTVSEQYF. V usage is TRBV29-1 and J usage is TRBJ2-7; TRBD1 agrees at 7 bases. V shed 4 bases, J shed 6 bases, and the junction held 6 bases outside the gene matches. This CDR3 is built from 12 residues. CDR1 is SQVTM and CDR2 is ANQGSEA in the germline V gene.